These 30 T cell receptor beta chains share one sample of origin, sequenced in a study of human T cells and chemical hapten exposure. Time point denoted: pre-sensitization, week 0. The treatment denotes: therapeutic diphenylcyclopropenone sensitization with weekly scalp DPC. TCRdb redid the calling of the RACE reads with MiXCR, one entry per CDR3 protein. The sample holds 87,000 or so distinct CDR3 sequences, nearly 10% seen once. Specimen: whole blood, collected in connection with sensitization to the hapten diphenylcyclopropenone (DPC). Every receptor here comes from a woman in her thirties or forties with alopecia areata. Some clones in this sample may be carry-over from other donors' samples.

This clonotype occurred a few times. The J gene is TRBJ1-5, the V gene TRBV5-1; perhaps TRBD1 as D (5 bases). The germline V gene has CDR1 SGHRS and CDR2 YFSETQ. Trimming took 0 bases from V and 3 from J, leaving 10 bases between them. The CDR3 is made up of 15 amino acids. CDR3 DNA: TGCGCCAGCAGCTTGGACTCGGGGGACAATCAGCCCCAGCATTTT. It translates to CASSLDSGDNQPQHF. Complete variable domain (other parts from reference TRBV5-1 and TRBJ1-5): KAGVTQTPRYLIKTRGQQVTLSCSPISGHRSVSWYQQTPGQGLQFLFEYFSETQRNKGNFPGRFSGRQFSNSRSEMNVSTLELGDSALYLCASSLDSGDNQPQHFGDGTRLSIL.

This clonotype was seen at least ten times. The genes are TRBV7-2 and TRBJ1-5; D remains ambiguous. CDR3 length equals 13 residues. V was clipped by 1 base and J by 5 bases, with 6 bases between them. CDR1 and CDR2 (germline): SGHTA, FQGNSA. In DNA form, the CDR3 reads TGTGCCAGCAGCTTAGTTGGAGATCAGCCCCAGCATTTT. This sequence encodes CASSLVGDQPQHF.

In DNA form, the CDR3 reads TGTGCCAGCACCCAACGCGGGACAGAAATCTATGGCTACACCTTC. Its translation is CASTQRGTEIYGYTF. This chain joins TRBV6-2 or TRBV6-3 and TRBJ1-2, with 7 nucleotides matching TRBD1. The ends lost 7 bases at V and 4 bases at J; junction bases unmatched: 12. Germline lookup yields CDR1 MNHEY and CDR2 SVGEGT. The length of the CDR3 is 15 residues.

Concerning this clonotype: At one end, the junction sequence differs from germline, possibly due to a read error. V usage is TRBV9 and J usage is TRBJ2-3; TRBD2 aligns across 8 bases. Germline-derived CDR1 and CDR2 are SGDLS and YYNGEE. This CDR3 is built from 14 residues. Here the CDR3 reads CASSVTSGSDTLYF. The CDR3 nucleotides are TGTGCCAGCAGCGTAACTAGCGGTAGTGATACGCTGTATTTT.

The rearrangement links TRBV4-1 to TRBJ1-5; D may be TRBD1 (5 bases). In germline, CDR1 is MGHRA, CDR2 YSYEKL. The ends were cut back, 5 bases at V and 1 base at J, with 15 bases in the middle. The CDR3 length is 16 residues. DNA for the CDR3: TGCGCCAGCAGCACATTCGGGGGTACCAGCAATCAGCCCCAGCATTTT. Amino acid sequence: CASSTFGGTSNQPQHF.

Ten or more counts support this clonotype. V gene TRBV2 combines with J gene TRBJ2-2; TRBD1 is a possible D gene (5 bases). Germline V gene data show CDR1 as SNHLY and CDR2 as FYNNEI. CDR3 length: 15 residues. The ends were cut back, 7 bases at V and 2 bases at J, with 14 bases in the middle. CDR3 amino acids: CASKFDRHNTGELFF. In DNA, the CDR3 is TGTGCCAGCAAGTTCGACAGACATAACACCGGGGAGCTGTTTTTT.

This clonotype was picked up many times. This chain joins TRBV11-2 and TRBJ2-7; D ambiguous. This CDR3 is 14 amino acids long. V lost 0 bases and J lost 9, with 15 bases in between. The germline gives CDR1 SGHAT, CDR2 FQNNGV. The CDR3 protein is CASSLDQLSERQYF. CDR3 sequence (DNA): TGTGCCAGCAGCTTAGATCAACTGTCGGAACGGCAGTACTTC.

This clonotype was detected many times. One junction end disagrees with the germline gene, perhaps due to a read error. This chain joins TRBV7-2 and TRBJ2-5, with TRBD1 identical over 7 bases. The CDR3 sequence is 15 residues long. Germline V gene lookup returns CDR1 SGHTA and CDR2 FQGNSA. The CDR3 DNA reads as TGTGCCAGCAGCTCTACAGGGGTGGGCTCCGAGACCCGGTACTTC. Translation: CASSSTGVGSETRYF.

The chain employs TRBV19 and TRBJ1-2; 8 positions match TRBD1. Looked up from germline, CDR1 is LNHDA and CDR2 is SQIVND (reference sequence). After removal of 7 bases from V and 2 bases from J, the junction contained 15 bases not matched to a gene. This CDR3 has 17 amino acids. The CDR3 DNA is TGTGCCAGTACCCCGGGGACAGGCGCCTCCTTAAACTATGGCTACACCTTC. Its protein is CASTPGTGASLNYGYTF.

There are a few counts of this clonotype. V gene TRBV7-3 combines with J gene TRBJ2-1; D gene uncertain. Trimming cost V 2 bases and J 9 bases, with 11 bases left between them. The CDR3 is made up of 13 amino acids. Looked up from germline, CDR1 is SGHTA and CDR2 is FQGTGA. The chain's CDR3 is CASSLEGVTEQFF. CDR3 nucleotides: TGTGCCAGCAGCTTAGAAGGCGTTACTGAGCAGTTCTTC.

V gene TRBV6-5 combines with J gene TRBJ2-7; D not certain. The length of the CDR3 is 13 residues. CDR1 and CDR2 from the germline V gene are MNHEY and SVGAGI. V was cut by 6 bases and J by 0 bases, with 9 bases left in between. The CDR3 is CASSGQNSYEQYF. In nucleotides, the CDR3 is TGTGCCAGCAGCGGGCAGAACTCCTACGAGCAGTACTTC.

This clonotype was found a few times. This chain links TRBV6-2 or TRBV6-3 with TRBJ2-7; 7 positions match TRBD1. Germline lookup yields CDR1 MNHEY and CDR2 SVGEGT. Trimming cost V 2 bases and J 1 base; bases outside gene matches: 2. The CDR3 totals 14 residues. CDR3 residues: CASSYGGQSYEQYF. The CDR3 DNA follows: TGTGCCAGCAGTTACGGGGGACAGTCCTACGAGCAGTACTTC.

This clonotype was seen repeatedly, ten times or more. V gene TRBV5-1 combines with J gene TRBJ2-1, with D unclear. This CDR3 region has 15 residues. Germline CDR1 SGHRS, CDR2 YFSETQ. Between the trimmed V and J ends, which lost 1 base and 0 bases, there was a span of 8 bases. CDR3 region: CASSLLQSSYNEQFF. CDR3 bases: TGCGCCAGCAGCTTGCTACAAAGCTCCTACAATGAGCAGTTCTTC.

In this sample, this clonotype turned up a few times. The rearrangement links TRBV10-3 to TRBJ1-6; D gene unclear. Germline CDR1 and CDR2: ENHRY and SYGVKD. V lost 0 bases, J lost 8 bases, and 5 bases lay in between. The CDR3 length is 13 residues. CDR3 region: CAISESQDSPLHF. CDR3 nucleotide sequence: TGTGCCATCAGTGAGTCCCAGGATTCACCCCTCCACTTT.

The J gene is TRBJ1-2, the V gene TRBV4-3; 8 bases map to TRBD1. Germline CDR1 reads LGHNA; CDR2 reads YSLEER. The CDR3 runs to 15 residues. V dropped 0 bases and J dropped 5; count of bases not matched to a gene: 5. The CDR3 nucleotides are TGCGCCAGCAGCCAAGATCTAGGACAGGGATATGGCTACACCTTC. This sequence encodes CASSQDLGQGYGYTF.

This clonotype was seen a handful of times. The chain joins TRBV11-2 to TRBJ2-1; TRBD2 agrees at 13 bases. The germline gives CDR1 SGHAT, CDR2 FQNNGV. V trimming: 0 bases; J trimming: 8 bases; junction bases outside the gene matches: 4. The CDR3 length is 16 residues. The CDR3 DNA follows: TGTGCCAGCAGCTTAGATCGACTAGCGGGGGGCGATGAGCAGTTCTTC. Translated: CASSLDRLAGGDEQFF.

The gene calls are TRBV3-1 and TRBJ1-6; D is unresolved. The V gene lost 6 bases and the J gene lost 0 bases, with 9 bases spanning the gap. The CDR3 sequence is 15 residues long. Germline CDR1 is LGHDT and CDR2 is YNNKEL (reference sequence). CDR3 coding DNA: TGTGCCAGCAGTCTCAGTAGCTCCTATAATTCACCCCTCCACTTT. Translated, it gives CASSLSSSYNSPLHF.

This clonotype was counted ten times or more. CDR3 sequence (DNA): TGTGCCAGCTCCCAGGGGATAGCCAAAAACATTCAGTACTTC. Amino acids: CASSQGIAKNIQYF. J is TRBJ2-4 and V is TRBV27, with D possibly being TRBD1 (6 bases). The V and J ends lost 8 bases and 0 bases respectively, with 11 bases between them. Germline CDR1 is MNHEY and CDR2 is SMNVEV (reference sequence). The CDR3 covers 14 residues.

This clonotype was seen repeatedly, ten times or more. This chain connects TRBV6-2 or TRBV6-3 to TRBJ2-7; D may be TRBD1 or TRBD2 (5 bases each). The CDR3 length is 13 residues. Germline CDR1 MNHEY, CDR2 SVGEGT. V lost 5 bases and J 3 bases, leaving 11 bases between the germline ends. CDR3 bases: TGTGCCAGCAGTCAGGGAGAGGGCTACGAGCAGTACTTC. It is translated as CASSQGEGYEQYF.

At least ten counts were recorded for this clonotype. The gene calls are TRBV6-2 or TRBV6-3 and TRBJ2-3; tentative D call: TRBD1 (5 bases). V was trimmed by 7 bases and J by 2 bases, leaving 19 bases between them. The CDR3 loop spans 16 amino acids. The germline gives CDR1 MNHEY, CDR2 SVGEGT. CDR3 protein: CASTTRGRASTDTQYF. Written as DNA, the CDR3 is TGTGCCAGCACCACACGAGGCAGGGCCTCCACAGATACGCAGTATTTT.

The chain's CDR3 is CASSLEMDSAKNIQYF. The DNA for the CDR3 is TGTGCCAGCAGCTTAGAGATGGACAGTGCCAAAAACATTCAGTACTTC. The chain carries TRBV7-2 and TRBJ2-4, with D maybe TRBD1 (6 bases). The germline V and J ends were trimmed by 1 base and 1 base, with 11 bases remaining between them. CDR1 is SGHTA, CDR2 FQGNSA, per germline. This CDR3 spans 16 amino acids. Full variable domain (remainder filled in from reference TRBV7-2 and TRBJ2-4): GAGVSQSPSNKVTEKGKDVELRCDPISGHTALYWYRQSLGQGLEFLIYFQGNSAPDKSGLPSDRFSAERTGGSVSTLTIQRTQQEDSAVYLCASSLEMDSAKNIQYFGAGTRLSVL.

This clonotype was found a few times. This sequence joins TRBV27 and TRBJ2-1; 10 nucleotides align to TRBD2. Germline V gives CDR1 MNHEY, CDR2 SMNVEV (reference sequence). This CDR3 has 15 amino acids. Trimming cost V 5 bases and J 5 bases; bases outside gene matches: 6. CDR3 in DNA: TGTGCCAGCAGTCCCAGGCTAGCGGGGGACAATGAGCAGTTCTTC. It specifies CASSPRLAGDNEQFF.

This clonotype was counted only a few times. The rearrangement uses TRBV6-1 and TRBJ2-7; D uncertain. V was shortened by 8 bases and J by 7 bases, with 18 bases between the two germline ends. This CDR3 has 13 amino acids. Germline V gene lookup returns CDR1 MNHNS and CDR2 SASEGT. CDR3 in amino acids: CASGPLGPREQYF. The CDR3 DNA sequence: TGTGCCAGCGGGCCTCTCGGCCCCCGGGAGCAGTACTTC.

In this sample, this clonotype turned up many times. J is TRBJ2-2 and V is TRBV12-3 or TRBV12-4; D tentatively fits TRBD1 or TRBD2 (5 bases each). Trimming removed 11 bases from V and 1 base from J, with 17 bases in between. The CDR3 extends over 15 amino acids. This CDR3 reads CAWRRGAGNTGELFF. The CDR3 DNA reads as TGTGCCTGGAGAAGAGGGGCCGGGAACACCGGGGAGCTGTTTTTT.

This clonotype was detected ten times or more. The chain uses TRBV27 and TRBJ2-3, with TRBD2 matching over 9 bases. This CDR3 has 13 amino acids. Trimming at V came to 7 bases and at J to 4 bases, leaving 3 bases not matched to a gene. Germline CDR1 reads MNHEY; CDR2 reads SMNVEV (reference sequence). The DNA for the CDR3 is TGTGCCAGCACGGCTAGCGGGGCAGATACGCAGTATTTT. This codes for CASTASGADTQYF.

This clonotype was seen repeatedly, ten times or more. The chain has TRBV7-2 and TRBJ2-1; 12 nucleotides match TRBD2. The CDR3 consists of 16 residues. Trimming cost V 5 bases and J 11 bases; bases outside gene matches: 13. Germline V gene lookup returns CDR1 SGHTA and CDR2 FQGNSA. The CDR3 region is CASSGSSGGGPRKQFF. CDR3 nucleotides: TGTGCCAGCAGCGGTTCTAGCGGGGGGGGCCCGAGGAAGCAGTTCTTC.

V and J are TRBV2 and TRBJ1-5, with TRBD1 identical over 10 bases. Germline CDR1 SNHLY, CDR2 FYNNEI. The CDR3 contains 13 residues. V lost 6 bases to trimming and J lost 7 bases; unmatched junction nucleotides: 3. The CDR3 nucleotides are TGTGCCAGCAGGGGACAGGGGAACCAGCCCCAGCATTTT. Its protein product is CASRGQGNQPQHF.

This clonotype showed up many times. V usage is TRBV5-1 and J usage is TRBJ1-2, with 7 bases identical to TRBD1. The CDR3 totals 14 residues. Looked up from germline, CDR1 is SGHRS and CDR2 is YFSETQ. V lost 0 bases to trimming and J lost 4 bases; unmatched junction nucleotides: 3. The CDR3 region has the DNA TGCGCCAGCAGCTTGGACAGGGGTGGCTATGGCTACACCTTC. Protein product: CASSLDRGGYGYTF.

This clonotype was counted at least ten times. The V call is TRBV20-1, the J call TRBJ2-1; D ambiguous. Trimming took off 6 bases at V and 0 bases at J, with 15 bases between the two ends. The CDR3 is made up of 15 amino acids. Germline values: CDR1 DFQATT, CDR2 SNEGSKA (reference sequence). The CDR3 DNA reads TGCAGTGCCCCTGACCCACCGAGCTCCTACAATGAGCAGTTCTTC. Protein: CSAPDPPSSYNEQFF.

This clonotype appeared a few times. The chain couples TRBV11-2 to TRBJ2-1; D is ambiguous. Germline-derived CDR1 and CDR2 are SGHAT and FQNNGV. The V end was cut by 0 bases, the J end by 8 bases, with 11 bases between. CDR3 length equals 14 residues. The CDR3 sequence is CASSLDSSRDEQFF. The CDR3 DNA reads TGTGCCAGCAGCTTAGACTCTTCACGTGATGAGCAGTTCTTC.